These T cell receptor beta chains were read from a single sample in a study of T cell changes during pregnancy in multiple sclerosis. The protocol was immunoSEQ multiplex PCR, while the TCRdb copy is restricted to in-frame clones and leaves out a portion. This sample has approximately 88,000 clones; approximately 94% occur once, and the top ten carry around 2.3%. The sample consisted of peripheral blood, taken in the third trimester of pregnancy. The receptors come from a female donor with multiple sclerosis, enrolled in a pregnancy study. Each CDR3 is given with its conserved first and last residue. A D gene is named only where the DNA matches it firmly. Only part of the rows carry a size: once, few, many, or a class if the clone is expanded.

D	J	V	size	DNA	CDR3
TRBD2	TRBJ2-7	TRBV7-9	.	TGTGCCAGCAGCTCTGCCGGCGGGGGGGACGAGCAGTACTTC	CASSSAGGGDEQYF
TRBD2	TRBJ2-3	TRBV25-1	.	TGTGCCAGCAGTGGCTCGGGACTAGCGGGAGGGCCGTCTGATACGCAGTATTTT	CASSGSGLAGGPSDTQYF
.	TRBJ1-2	TRBV2	.	TGTGCCAGCAGTGGGACTTATGGCTACACCTTC	CASSGTYGYTF
.	TRBJ2-3	TRBV15	.	TGTGCCACTGGACAGAGGGGGAGCACAGATACGCAGTATTTT	CATGQRGSTDTQYF
TRBD2	TRBJ2-3	TRBV2	.	TGTGCCAGCACTCGGGGACTAGCTGATACGCAGTATTTT	CASTRGLADTQYF
TRBD1	TRBJ2-7	TRBV5-1	once	TGCGCCAGCAGCTTGGCACCCTTGGGGACAGGAGTTCCCCCCTACGAGCAGTACTTC	CASSLAPLGTGVPPYEQYF
.	TRBJ1-2	TRBV30	.	TGTGCCGGGAGGAGCGGTGGAGATGGCTACACCTTC	CAGRSGGDGYTF
TRBD2	TRBJ2-3	TRBV19	.	TGTGCCGGCTACAGAGGGACTAGCGGAGCTAGCACAGATACGCAGTATTTT	CAGYRGTSGASTDTQYF
.	TRBJ1-1	TRBV29-1	few	TGCAGCGTTGGACTTTTGAACACTGAAGCTTTCTTT	CSVGLLNTEAFF
.	TRBJ2-1	TRBV28	.	TGTGCCAGCAGTTTATCTCCTGATCAGACAGGATTCTACAATGAGCAGTTCTTC	CASSLSPDQTGFYNEQFF
.	TRBJ2-1	TRBV9	.	TGTGCCAGCAGCGTAGGGCTTAGCCACAATGAGCAGTTCTTC	CASSVGLSHNEQFF
TRBD1	TRBJ2-7	TRBV29-1	.	TGCAGCGCAACAGGGGGCCCTTCCTACGAGCAGTACTTC	CSATGGPSYEQYF
.	TRBJ1-2	TRBV6-6	.	TGTGCCAGCAGTTTGGCAGGTCAGCCCCCATATGGCTACACCTTC	CASSLAGQPPYGYTF
.	TRBJ2-2	TRBV5-1	.	TGCGCCAGCAGCTTGTGGGGAGTGAACACCGGGGAGCTGTTTTTT	CASSLWGVNTGELFF
TRBD2	TRBJ2-3	TRBV7-9	.	TGTGCCAGCAGCGCGGGGGGCTCAGGAGATACGCAGTATTTT	CASSAGGSGDTQYF
TRBD1	TRBJ2-6	TRBV5-4	once	TGTGCCAGCAGCTCCCCGGGACAGGGGGCCGGGGCCAACGTCCTGACTTTC	CASSSPGQGAGANVLTF
.	TRBJ2-5	TRBV5-1	.	TGCGCCAGCAGCTTTCAGGAGACCCAGTACTTC	CASSFQETQYF
.	TRBJ1-2	TRBV5-1	.	TGCGCCAGCAGCTTGGCGGGACAAGACTATGGCTACACCTTC	CASSLAGQDYGYTF
.	TRBJ1-3	TRBV7-8	.	TGTGCCAGCAGCTACCGGGACAATATAAGGGGATTATATTTT	CASSYRDNIRGLYF
TRBD1	TRBJ1-1	TRBV7-9	.	TGTGCCAGCAGCTCCACCCGGGACAGGGTCACTGAAGCTTTCTTT	CASSSTRDRVTEAFF
.	TRBJ2-2	TRBV30	.	TGTGCCTGGAGTGTACCAGACACCGGGGAGCTGTTTTTT	CAWSVPDTGELFF
TRBD2	TRBJ2-5	TRBV5-4	.	TGTGCCAGCAGCACGGGACTAGCGGAACAAGAGACCCAGTACTTC	CASSTGLAEQETQYF
TRBD1	TRBJ2-3	TRBV7-2	.	TGTGCCAGCAGCTACGGACAGGGTACCGATACGCAGTATTTT	CASSYGQGTDTQYF
TRBD1	TRBJ2-7	TRBV5-1	.	TGCGCCAGCGGGGCCGGGACAGGGCCCTACGAGCAGTACTTC	CASGAGTGPYEQYF
TRBD1	TRBJ2-7	TRBV29-1	.	TGCAGCGTAGACAGGGGTAGTGACGAGCAGTACTTC	CSVDRGSDEQYF
TRBD1	TRBJ2-1	TRBV5-1	.	TGCGCCAGCAGCTCCTCCGAGGGACAGAGCTCCTACAATGAGCAGTTCTTC	CASSSSEGQSSYNEQFF
.	TRBJ2-3	TRBV2	.	TGTGCCAGCACCCCCCGAGGCACAGATACGCAGTATTTT	CASTPRGTDTQYF
.	TRBJ1-2	TRBV19	many	TGTGCCAGTAGTCTTCTGGGAATCGGAACAGGGTGGTATGGCTACACCTTC	CASSLLGIGTGWYGYTF
TRBD1	TRBJ2-7	TRBV5-1	.	TGCGCCAGCAAGAGGACAGGGGGGCGCGAGCAGTACTTC	CASKRTGGREQYF
TRBD1	TRBJ1-1	TRBV18	.	TGTGCCAGCTCACCACGGGAACAGGGGGCGGACACTGAAGCTTTCTTT	CASSPREQGADTEAFF
.	TRBJ2-7	TRBV4-3	.	TGCGCCAGCAGCCAGAGTACTGTCTCCGAGCAGTACTTC	CASSQSTVSEQYF
TRBD1	TRBJ2-3	TRBV19	.	TGTGCCAGTAGTCTGCAGGGGGCTACAGATACGCAGTATTTT	CASSLQGATDTQYF
.	TRBJ1-4	TRBV28	.	TGTGCCAGCAGTCCGACAACAGTCATCGCTAATGAAAAACTGTTTTTT	CASSPTTVIANEKLFF
TRBD2	TRBJ2-5	TRBV30	.	TGTGCCTGGAGCCTGGAGTGGTCTAGCGGGAGGGCCTATTCACAAGAGACCCAGTACTTC	CAWSLEWSSGRAYSQETQYF
.	TRBJ2-3	TRBV5-6	.	TGTGCCAGCAGCTTGGTAGAGGGTACGCAGTATTTT	CASSLVEGTQYF
.	TRBJ1-1	TRBV28	.	TGTGCCAGCAGTTCCGTCCTCGTTGAGGTGAACACTGAAGCTTTCTTT	CASSSVLVEVNTEAFF
.	TRBJ2-1	TRBV7-2	.	TGTGCCAGCAGCTTCACTACGGGTACCTACAATGAGCAGTTCTTC	CASSFTTGTYNEQFF
.	TRBJ1-5	TRBV28	.	TGTGCCAGCTCTTTTAGGGAGTTCAATCAGCCCCAGCATTTT	CASSFREFNQPQHF
.	TRBJ2-1	TRBV2	.	TGTGCCAGCAGCCGTGGGACTGACACCCCCTACAATGAGCAGTTCTTC	CASSRGTDTPYNEQFF
.	TRBJ2-1	TRBV18	.	TGTGCCAGCTCACCAGGGGGAGGCATCCATGAGCAGTTCTTC	CASSPGGGIHEQFF
TRBD1	TRBJ2-7	TRBV28	.	TGTGCCAGCAGTTTAAATGGACAGGGGGCTTTCGAGCAGTACTTC	CASSLNGQGAFEQYF
.	TRBJ2-7	TRBV21-1	.	TGTGCCAGCAGCAAGCCCGTTTACGGAGCGGGCAAGGACGAGCAGTACTTC	CASSKPVYGAGKDEQYF
.	TRBJ1-1	TRBV28	.	TGTGCCAGCAGCGCACAGGGTAGGGAAGCTTTCTTT	CASSAQGREAFF